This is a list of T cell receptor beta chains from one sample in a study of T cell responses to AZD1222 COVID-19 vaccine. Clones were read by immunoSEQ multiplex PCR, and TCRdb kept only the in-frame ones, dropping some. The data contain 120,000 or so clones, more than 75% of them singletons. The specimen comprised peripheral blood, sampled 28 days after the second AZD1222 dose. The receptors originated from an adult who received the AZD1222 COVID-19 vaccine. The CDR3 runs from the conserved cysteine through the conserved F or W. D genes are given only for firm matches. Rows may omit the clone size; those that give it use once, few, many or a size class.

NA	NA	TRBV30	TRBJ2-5	TGTGCCTGGAGTGCTAACCAGGGGGAGGTTAGAGAGACCCAGTACTTC	CAWSANQGEVRETQYF
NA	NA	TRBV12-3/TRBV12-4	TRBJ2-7	TGTGCCAGCAGTTTAGATAGCGAGCAGTACTTC	CASSLDSEQYF
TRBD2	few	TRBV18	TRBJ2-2	TGTGCCAGCTCACCACTCCCGGGACTAACGAACACCGGGGAGCTGTTTTTT	CASSPLPGLTNTGELFF
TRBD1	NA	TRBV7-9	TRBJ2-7	TGTGCCAGCAGCTTAGGGGACAGGGGCTACGAGCAGTACTTC	CASSLGDRGYEQYF
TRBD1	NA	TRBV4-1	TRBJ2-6	TGCGCCAGCAGCCTCGACAGGGGCTTTGGGGCCAACGTCCTGACTTTC	CASSLDRGFGANVLTF
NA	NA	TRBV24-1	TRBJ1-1	TGTGCCACCAGTGCGACTGCGCGGGGCCTGTCTGGCACTGAAGCTTTCTTT	CATSATARGLSGTEAFF
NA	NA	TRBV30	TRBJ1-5	TGTGCCTGGAAGGGGGGGTATAGCAATCAGCCCCAGCATTTT	CAWKGGYSNQPQHF
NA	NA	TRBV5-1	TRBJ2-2	TGCGCCAGTCGTGGGGCCGGGGAGCTGTTTTTT	CASRGAGELFF
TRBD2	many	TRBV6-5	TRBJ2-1	TGTGCCAGCAGCCCCGGGACTAGCGGGGGGGATGAGCAGTTCTTC	CASSPGTSGGDEQFF
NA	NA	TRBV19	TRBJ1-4	TGTGCCAGTAGTACGGGAGGGGTTTTGACTAATGAAAAACTGTTTTTT	CASSTGGVLTNEKLFF
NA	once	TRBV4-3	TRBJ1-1	TGCGCCAGCAGCCAAGATGAGAACACTGAAGCTTTCTTT	CASSQDENTEAFF
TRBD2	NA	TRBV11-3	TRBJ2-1	TGTGCCAGCAGCGACGGACTAGCGGGAGGGAGGGCCAATGAGCAGTTCTTC	CASSDGLAGGRANEQFF
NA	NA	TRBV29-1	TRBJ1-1	TGCAGCGTGGGGGGGAGGACTGAAGCTTTCTTT	CSVGGRTEAFF
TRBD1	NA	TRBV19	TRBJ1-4	TGTGCCAGTAGTACGACAGGGATCGGCGAAAAACTGTTTTTT	CASSTTGIGEKLFF
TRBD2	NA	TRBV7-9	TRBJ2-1	TGTGCCAGCAGCTTGGGGACTAGCGGTCGCGAGCAGTTCTTC	CASSLGTSGREQFF
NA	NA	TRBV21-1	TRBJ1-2	TGTGCCACCCTGGGTCTGGATGGCTACACCTTC	CATLGLDGYTF
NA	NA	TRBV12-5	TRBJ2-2	TGTGCTAGTGGTTTGGTACTCGGGAAGGGTCACGGGGAGCTGTTTTTT	CASGLVLGKGHGELFF
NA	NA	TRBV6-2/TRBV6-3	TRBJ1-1	TGTGCCAGCAGTAACCGGGACACGAACACTGAAGCTTTCTTT	CASSNRDTNTEAFF
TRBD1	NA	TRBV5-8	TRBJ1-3	TGTGCCAGCAGCTTGGGGACAGGGTATGGAAACACCATATATTTT	CASSLGTGYGNTIYF
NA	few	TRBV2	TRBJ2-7	TGTGCCAGCAGTGTTCGGGGGCTTACGGAGCAGTACTTC	CASSVRGLTEQYF
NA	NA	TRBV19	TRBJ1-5	TGTGCCAGTAGTACGAACAGACCGACAGCTCCATATAGCAATCAGCCCCAGCATTTT	CASSTNRPTAPYSNQPQHF
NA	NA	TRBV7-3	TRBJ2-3	TGTGCCAGCAGCTCGGACCCACGTACGCAGTATTTT	CASSSDPRTQYF
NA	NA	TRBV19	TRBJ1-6	TGTGCCAGTACAGGACAGCCGAGGGGTAGTAGTTCACCCCTCCACTTT	CASTGQPRGSSSPLHF
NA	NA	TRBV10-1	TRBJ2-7	TGCGCCAGCAGCGCAACAGGTGCCCCACCCTACGAGCAGTACTTC	CASSATGAPPYEQYF
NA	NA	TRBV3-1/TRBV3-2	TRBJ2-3	TGTGCCAGCAGCCAAGCGACCAGTCCTCGCGCAGATACGCAGTATTTT	CASSQATSPRADTQYF
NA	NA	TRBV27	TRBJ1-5	TGTGCCAGCAGTTTATCTGGGTATAGCAATCAGCCCCAGCATTTT	CASSLSGYSNQPQHF
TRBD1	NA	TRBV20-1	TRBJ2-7	TGCAGTGCTAGTACAGGGGCCTACTCCTACGAGCAGTACTTC	CSASTGAYSYEQYF
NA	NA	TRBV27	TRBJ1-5	TGTGCCAGCAGTTCAGCAGTTCTGGTAGGGCCCCAGCATTTT	CASSSAVLVGPQHF
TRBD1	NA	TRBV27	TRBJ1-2	TGTGCCAGCACGCAGGGGGAGGTTGGCTACACCTTC	CASTQGEVGYTF
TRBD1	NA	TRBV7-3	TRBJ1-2	TGTGCCAGCAGCTTATCAGCGGGACAGGGTTATGGCTACACCTTC	CASSLSAGQGYGYTF
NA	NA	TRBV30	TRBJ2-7	TGTGCCTGGAGTGTACAGAGGGGCGGACAGTACTTC	CAWSVQRGGQYF
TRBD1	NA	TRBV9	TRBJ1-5	TGTGCCAGCAGCGTAGAAACAGGGGGAGAGCCCCAGCATTTT	CASSVETGGEPQHF
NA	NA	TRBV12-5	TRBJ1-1	TGTGCTAGTGGACACCGCCTCGGGGTGGCAGGGAGCATGAACACTGAAGCTTTCTTT	CASGHRLGVAGSMNTEAFF
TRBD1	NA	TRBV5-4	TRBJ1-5	TGTGCCAGCAGCCCGGACAGGGGGCTCAATCAGCCCCAGCATTTT	CASSPDRGLNQPQHF
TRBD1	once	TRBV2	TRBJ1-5	TGTGCCAACTCAAGGGACAGAGATCAGCCCCAGCATTTT	CANSRDRDQPQHF
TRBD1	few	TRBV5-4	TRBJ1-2	TGTGCCAGCAGCTTGGGCTCCGACAGGGGGTTTAACTATGGCTACACCTTC	CASSLGSDRGFNYGYTF
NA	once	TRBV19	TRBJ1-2	TGTGCCACCGAAGGGAGGGATCAGAATAACTATGGCTACACCTTC	CATEGRDQNNYGYTF
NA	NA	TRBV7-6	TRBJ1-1	TGTGCCAGCAGCCCCCAGGGAGGCACTGAAGCTTTCTTT	CASSPQGGTEAFF
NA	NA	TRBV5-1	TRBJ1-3	TGCGCCAGCAGCTTGGCGGCCGGTCCCTCTGGAAACACCATATATTTT	CASSLAAGPSGNTIYF
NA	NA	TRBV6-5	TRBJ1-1	TGTGCCAGCAGTCTGACGGGGACTTTGAACACTGAAGCTTTCTTT	CASSLTGTLNTEAFF